The rows below give T cell receptor beta chains drawn from one sample of a study of cytomegalovirus exposure and HLA in healthy donors. Some clones are missing from TCRdb's copy, which holds only in-frame ones; the method was immunoSEQ multiplex PCR. The table shows roughly 140,000 clones, with approximately 77% occurring only once. The sample was PBMCs. These receptors were taken from a man between 18 and 29 years old in good health and CMV-seronegative. Both conserved end residues are trimmed from each CDR3.

>TRBJ2-7|TRBV4-1|14
ASSQGGTGLSYEQY
>TRBJ2-3|TRBV7-2|15
ASSLVGTSGSTDTQY
>TRBJ2-1|TRBV27|14
ASSLVPAGGGYEQF
>TRBJ2-1|TRBV19|12
AATGTSDHNEQF
>TRBJ1-5|TRBV28|13
ASRLGGRVNQPQH
>TRBJ2-7|TRBV5-8|12
ASSVGQGSYEQY
>NA|TRBV27|12
ASNHGGPRYEQY
>TRBJ1-2|TRBV27|11
ASSFSGTFGYT
>TRBJ2-5|TRBV23-1|12
ASSQWTGLETQY
>TRBJ2-2|TRBV7-2|14
ASSLNGWGDTGELF
>TRBJ1-6|TRBV19|11
ASSRGRGESLH
>TRBJ2-2|TRBV11-2|14
ASSSPQGIYTGELF
>TRBJ1-5|TRBV27|15
ASSLSSPDTLNQPQH